Shown below are 32 T cell receptor beta chains from a single sample sequenced in a study of OX40 agonist ivuxolimab in advanced cancers. Repertoires were generated with immunoSEQ multiplex PCR, while TCRdb's copy carries only in-frame clones and drops some. The sample lists about 41,000 clones, around nine tenths occurring once. Here the sequenced sample was CD4+ or CD8+ T cells sorted from blood, taken in a trial of the OX40 agonist ivuxolimab. These receptors all stem from an adult with an advanced solid tumor such as melanoma, head and neck, liver or kidney cancer.

The V and J genes are TRBV10-3 and TRBJ1-5; 7 bases are a match to TRBD1. Germline V gene data show CDR1 as ENHRY and CDR2 as SYGVKD. The CDR3 consists of 13 residues. The J segment lost 7 bases and the V segment lost 2 bases, leaving 2 bases of the junction unmatched. For the CDR3, the DNA is TGTGCCATCAGTGAGACAGGGGAACAGCCCCAGCATTTT. This codes for CAISETGEQPQHF.

The V call is TRBV6-1, the J call TRBJ1-2; 7 bases map to TRBD1. This CDR3 is built from 13 residues. Unmatched junction bases numbered 6, after V lost 6 bases and J lost 5 bases. Germline-derived CDR1 and CDR2 are MNHNS and SASEGT. The CDR3 is CASSLQGIYGYTF. Written as DNA, the CDR3 is TGTGCCAGCAGCTTACAGGGGATTTATGGCTACACCTTC.

V and J are TRBV15 and TRBJ2-2; D call uncertain. Deletions cut 5 bases from V and 6 bases from J, with 10 bases between. The germline gives CDR1 LNHNV, CDR2 YYDKDF (reference sequence). The CDR3 runs 13 residues. CDR3 sequence reads: CATSGMISGELFF. CDR3 DNA sequence: TGTGCCACCAGCGGGATGATTTCCGGGGAGCTGTTTTTT.

The V and J genes are TRBV6-4 and TRBJ1-6; D gene unclear. Germline lookup yields CDR1 MRHNA and CDR2 SNTAGT. The CDR3 has 14 amino acids. Deletions cut 5 bases from V and 1 base from J, with 6 bases between. For the CDR3, the DNA is TGTGCCAGCAGTTTCAGGTCCTATAATTCACCCCTCCACTTT. It translates to CASSFRSYNSPLHF.

V usage is TRBV7-9 and J usage is TRBJ1-1, with D uncertain. Between the trimmed V and J ends, which lost 5 bases and 0 bases, there was a span of 10 bases. The length of the CDR3 is 14 residues. The germline V gene encodes CDR1 SEHNR and CDR2 FQNEAQ (reference sequence). CDR3 in DNA: TGTGCCAGCAGCCCCCAAGTCGTGAACACTGAAGCTTTCTTT. Translation: CASSPQVVNTEAFF.

The chain is built from TRBV11-2 and TRBJ2-5; maybe TRBD1 (5 bases). Gene TRBJ2-7 matches the end of the DNA better, so the J call may be wrong. The CDR3 covers 12 residues. Germline V gives CDR1 SGHAT, CDR2 FQNNGV. The CDR3 region is CASSPPRGEQYF. DNA for the CDR3: TGTGCCAGCAGCCCACCTAGGGGCGAGCAGTACTTC.

This clone was picked up one time. The chain recombines TRBV28 with TRBJ2-1, with a tentative D call TRBD1 (6 bases). There are 16 residues in the CDR3. Trimming removed 1 base from V and 5 bases from J, with 15 bases in between. Germline CDR1 and CDR2: MDHEN and SYDVKM. The CDR3 here is CASSLFGQGFNNEQFF. The CDR3 DNA follows: TGTGCCAGCAGTTTATTCGGTCAGGGGTTTAACAATGAGCAGTTCTTC.

V gene TRBV9 combines with J gene TRBJ2-3; 8 bases are shared with TRBD2. Germline V gives CDR1 SGDLS, CDR2 YYNGEE. The junction had 6 bases not matched to a gene; V was cut back by 3 bases and J by 0 bases. The CDR3 length is 16 residues. CDR3 coding DNA: TGTGCCAGCAGCGGTACTAGCGGATCAAGCACAGATACGCAGTATTTT. It translates to CASSGTSGSSTDTQYF.

This rearrangement joins TRBV28 to TRBJ2-7; 9 bases are shared with TRBD1. With V trimmed by 3 bases and J by 11 bases, 5 bases remained unmatched. CDR3 length: 12 amino acids. CDR1 and CDR2 from the germline V gene are MDHEN and SYDVKM. CDR3: CASSLLGQGKYF. DNA for the CDR3: TGTGCCAGCAGTTTGCTGGGACAGGGTAAGTACTTC.

The V gene is TRBV6-5, the J gene TRBJ1-2; D is unclear. Germline V gene data show CDR1 as MNHEY and CDR2 as SVGAGI. The CDR3 has 14 amino acids. The V gene lost 6 bases and the J gene lost 0 bases, with 11 bases spanning the gap. As DNA, the CDR3 is TGTGCCAGCAGATTCGACGGCTCTAACTATGGCTACACCTTC. Translated, it gives CASRFDGSNYGYTF.

The V and J genes are TRBV11-3 and TRBJ2-7; 12 nucleotides agree with TRBD1. The CDR3 runs 15 residues. The J segment lost 2 bases and the V segment lost 4 bases, leaving 3 bases of the junction unmatched. Germline assignment: CDR1 SGHNT and CDR2 YENEEA. The CDR3 sequence: CASSSGTGGAYEQYF. The CDR3 DNA reads TGTGCCAGCAGCTCCGGGACAGGGGGCGCCTACGAGCAGTACTTC.

The CDR3: CASSPGPVNEQYF. CDR3 nucleotide sequence: TGTGCCAGCAGCCCTGGGCCAGTTAACGAGCAGTACTTC. The rearrangement uses TRBV7-6 and TRBJ2-7; D uncertain. Germline loops: CDR1 SGHVS, CDR2 FNYEAQ. V lost 5 bases and J lost 5, with 13 bases in between. The CDR3 covers 13 residues.

V is TRBV7-8 and J is TRBJ1-1; no clear D gene. The germline gives CDR1 SGHVS, CDR2 FQNEAQ. This CDR3 has 14 amino acids. V was clipped by 1 base and J by 1 base, with 7 bases between them. This CDR3 is CASSLGWQNTEAFF. For the CDR3, the DNA is TGTGCCAGCAGCTTAGGCTGGCAGAACACTGAAGCTTTCTTT.

This chain links TRBV6-1 with TRBJ2-7, with unresolved D. Between the trimmed V and J ends, which lost 1 base and 1 base, there was a span of 8 bases. This CDR3 spans 14 amino acids. Germline loops: CDR1 MNHNS, CDR2 SASEGT. The CDR3 protein is CASSEVTASYEQYF. CDR3 DNA: TGTGCCAGCAGTGAAGTAACAGCTTCCTACGAGCAGTACTTC.

V usage is TRBV25-1 and J usage is TRBJ2-1; D unclear. Germline V CDR1 and CDR2: MGHDK, SYGVNS. Trimming removed 1 base from V and 3 bases from J, with 1 base in between. The CDR3 runs 12 residues. CDR3 bases: TGTGCCAGCAGTGAATTCTACAATGAGCAGTTCTTC. Translating it yields CASSEFYNEQFF.

The chain links TRBV7-2 to TRBJ2-5, with 7 nucleotides matching TRBD1. This CDR3 comprises 14 residues. V lost 1 base to trimming and J lost 5 bases; unmatched junction nucleotides: 4. Germline CDR1 and CDR2: SGHTA and FQGNSA. The CDR3 sequence is CASSLDRGWETQYF. The CDR3 DNA follows: TGTGCCAGCAGCTTAGACAGGGGCTGGGAGACCCAGTACTTC. Full variable domain (missing parts from reference TRBV7-2 and TRBJ2-5): GAGVSQSPSNKVTEKGKDVELRCDPISGHTALYWYRQSLGQGLEFLIYFQGNSAPDKSGLPSDRFSAERTGGSVSTLTIQRTQQEDSAVYLCASSLDRGWETQYFGPGTRLLVL.

The chain joins TRBV2 to TRBJ1-2, with D possibly TRBD1 on 5 matching bases. Germline V gene lookup returns CDR1 SNHLY and CDR2 FYNNEI. CDR3 size: 13 residues. Trimming removed 4 bases from V and 1 base from J, with 7 bases in between. The CDR3 sequence: CASSVDSNYGYTF. As DNA, the CDR3 is TGTGCCAGCAGTGTCGACAGTAACTATGGCTACACCTTC. The entire variable domain, with the rest obtained from reference TRBV2 and TRBJ1-2, is as follows: EPEVTQTPSHQVTQMGQEVILRCVPISNHLYFYWYRQILGQKVEFLVSFYNNEISEKSEIFDDQFSVERPDGSNFTLKIRSTKLEDSAMYFCASSVDSNYGYTFGSGTRLTVV.

This sequence joins TRBV11-2 and TRBJ2-1; unclear D gene. The CDR3 runs to 11 residues. CDR1 SGHAT and CDR2 FQNNGV come from the germline V gene. The V and J ends lost 7 bases and 4 bases respectively, with 5 bases between them. As DNA, the CDR3 is TGTGCCAGCACTCGGTACAATGAGCAGTTCTTC. Its translation is CASTRYNEQFF.

The CDR3 protein is CASSPDLGETQYF. Here the CDR3 DNA reads TGTGCCAGCAGCCCGGACTTGGGGGAGACCCAGTACTTC. The chain has TRBV7-8 and TRBJ2-5, with D maybe TRBD2 (5 bases). The germline CDR1 and CDR2 sequences are SGHVS and FQNEAQ. The CDR3 consists of 13 residues. The germline V and J ends were trimmed by 5 bases and 5 bases, with 12 bases remaining between them. The full variable domain, with the rest looked up from reference TRBV7-8 and TRBJ2-5, is GAGVSQSPRYKVAKRGQDVALRCDPISGHVSLFWYQQALGQGPEFLTYFQNEAQLDKSGLPSDRFFAERPEGSVSTLKIQRTQQEDSAVYLCASSPDLGETQYFGPGTRLLVL.

This chain joins TRBV7-8 and TRBJ2-2, with D unresolved. CDR3 size: 17 residues. The V and J ends lost 5 bases and 4 bases respectively, with 20 bases between them. Germline CDR1 is SGHVS and CDR2 is FQNEAQ. CDR3 in DNA: TGTGCCAGCAGCCCGGACGGGCCTACTGGAGCCACCGGGGAGCTGTTTTTT. Protein: CASSPDGPTGATGELFF.

The chain has TRBV2 and TRBJ2-3; 9 nucleotides line up with TRBD2. The length of the CDR3 is 14 residues. V gave up 6 bases and J gave up 1 base; unmatched junction bases: 2. CDR1 and CDR2 from the germline V gene are SNHLY and FYNNEI. The CDR3 sequence: CASRQRGGTDTQYF. CDR3 coding DNA: TGTGCCAGCAGACAGCGGGGGGGCACAGATACGCAGTATTTT.

By share, this clone ranks as medium-sized. This sequence joins TRBV5-8 and TRBJ2-1, with D unclear. This CDR3 region has 14 residues. V lost 1 base, J lost 6 bases, and 11 bases lay in between. Germline assignment: CDR1 SGHTS and CDR2 YDEGEE. The chain's CDR3 is CASSLFSGGNEQFF. For the CDR3, the DNA is TGTGCCAGCAGCTTGTTCTCAGGCGGCAATGAGCAGTTCTTC.

The gene calls are TRBV2 and TRBJ2-5; tentative D call: TRBD1 (5 bases). TRBJ2-7 matches the DNA end more closely, so the J call is doubtful. The CDR3 covers 12 residues. Germline-derived CDR1 and CDR2 are SNHLY and FYNNEI. DNA for the CDR3: TGTGCCAGCAGTTACAGGACCTACGAGCAGTACTTC. Its translation is CASSYRTYEQYF.

The rearrangement joins TRBV9 to TRBJ2-3; D tentatively fits TRBD1 or TRBD2 (5 bases each). CDR1 and CDR2 from the germline V gene are SGDLS and YYNGEE. The CDR3 is 13 amino acids. Trimming left V 3 bases short and J 4 bases short, with 9 bases between. Here the CDR3 DNA reads TGTGCCAGCAGCGCCCGGGACGCAGATACGCAGTATTTT. Protein sequence: CASSARDADTQYF.

This sequence joins TRBV15 and TRBJ2-3; 8 nucleotides align to TRBD1. This CDR3 contains 14 residues. Germline lookup yields CDR1 LNHNV and CDR2 YYDKDF (reference sequence). V shed 7 bases, J shed 5 bases, and the junction held 8 bases outside the gene matches. The CDR3 region is CATNNPGQEDTQYF. In DNA, the CDR3 is TGTGCCACCAATAACCCGGGACAGGAAGATACGCAGTATTTT.

The chain carries TRBV9 and TRBJ2-3; D not resolved. CDR3 length: 14 residues. Deletions cut 0 bases from V and 4 bases from J, with 9 bases between. Germline CDR1 SGDLS, CDR2 YYNGEE. CDR3 sequence reads: CASSVGTRSDTQYF. In DNA form, the CDR3 reads TGTGCCAGCAGCGTAGGTACGAGATCAGATACGCAGTATTTT.

V usage is TRBV6-1 and J usage is TRBJ2-3, with D uncertain. Deletions cut 5 bases from V and 4 bases from J, with 10 bases between. Germline CDR1 is MNHNS and CDR2 is SASEGT. This CDR3 comprises 13 residues. This CDR3 is CASSFSASDTQYF. CDR3 DNA sequence: TGTGCCAGCAGTTTTTCGGCGTCAGATACGCAGTATTTT.

This chain uses TRBV2 with TRBJ1-4; D is undetermined. The CDR3 is made up of 14 amino acids. Germline-derived CDR1 and CDR2 are SNHLY and FYNNEI. V was trimmed by 6 bases and J by 0 bases, leaving 8 bases between them. In DNA form, the CDR3 reads TGTGCCAGCAGATGGACCGCAACTAATGAAAAACTGTTTTTT. It codes for CASRWTATNEKLFF.

This chain uses TRBV5-8 with TRBJ1-1, with TRBD1 as a possible D gene (6 bases). CDR1 and CDR2 (germline): SGHTS, YDEGEE. CDR3 length: 14 residues. Trimming shortened V by 1 base and J by 11 bases, and 18 bases separated the two germline ends. The CDR3 here is CASSLRLGGLGAFF. DNA of the CDR3: TGTGCCAGCAGCTTGAGGCTTGGGGGGCTTGGGGCTTTCTTT.

V and J are TRBV2 and TRBJ1-4; D gene unclear. CDR3 length: 16 residues. Germline V gene sequence: CDR1 SNHLY, CDR2 FYNNEI. Trimming removed 1 base from V and 3 bases from J, with 12 bases in between. CDR3 in amino acids: CASSEGPWGANEKLFF. The CDR3 DNA reads as TGTGCCAGCAGTGAAGGACCGTGGGGTGCTAATGAAAAACTGTTTTTT.

This chain uses TRBV4-1 with TRBJ2-1, with 7 positions matching TRBD2. Trimming at V came to 4 bases and at J to 4 bases, leaving 10 bases not matched to a gene. Germline lookup yields CDR1 MGHRA and CDR2 YSYEKL. The CDR3 loop spans 16 amino acids. This chain's CDR3 is CASSPLLAELYNEQFF. The CDR3 DNA reads as TGCGCCAGCAGCCCGCTGCTAGCGGAACTATACAATGAGCAGTTCTTC.

In its sample, this clone was seen a few times. The chain employs TRBV5-5 and TRBJ1-4; D perhaps matches TRBD1 (5 bases). The ends were cut back, 4 bases at V and 7 bases at J, with 14 bases in the middle. The germline CDR1 and CDR2 sequences are SGHKS and YYEKEE (reference sequence). The CDR3 has 14 amino acids. Here the CDR3 DNA reads TGTGCCAGCAGCCCGGTGCAGGGCGTTGAAAAACTGTTTTTT. Amino acids: CASSPVQGVEKLFF.